This T cell receptor (beta chain) is from a study of control samples from healthy donors and cancer patients. Trimming cost V 4 bases and J 7 bases, with 21 bases left between them. The germline V gene has CDR1 SGHRS and CDR2 YFSETQ. The CDR3 contains 15 residues. The method was immunoSEQ multiplex PCR; TCRdb's version includes in-frame clones alone and lacks a portion of them. The sample includes roughly 450,000 clones, 80% to 95% of them seen just once. This receptor was obtained from a middle-aged man with head and neck cancer. The source material was PBMCs. This chain links TRBV5-1 with TRBJ2-7, with D unresolved. CDR3 DNA: TGCGCCAGCAGCCCTGGGATTACGGTTGAGTTGGAGCAGTACTTC. Translated, it gives CASSPGITVELEQYF.